This T cell receptor (beta chain) was retrieved from a study of shared clonotypes between healthy human individuals. Whole-study findings and limits: Richness estimates generally favored naive over memory subsets. Clonotypes that were shared across a few donors made up about 4.5% of naive CD4 clonotypes.

Notes on this clone: Its antigen remains unknown.

Germline-derived CDR1 and CDR2 are SQVTM and ANQGSEA. Trimming shortened V by 8 bases and J by 9 bases, and 19 bases separated the two germline ends. The CDR3 extends over 12 amino acids. Assay used: immunoSEQ multiplex PCR; TCRdb lists only in-frame clones, some missing. The repertoire consists of about 870,000 clones, with around 93% occurring once and the leading ten covering under 30%. Terminally differentiated effector memory CD45RA+ cells were excluded by CCR7 positive selection of CD45RO-negative cells. Sequencing used naive CD8+ T cells sorted from blood. This sequence joins TRBV29-1 and TRBJ2-5; D may correspond to TRBD1 or TRBD2 (5 bases each). The sequence was obtained from a man aged 25-45 years in good health. The CDR3 sequence: CSLGPNFPPQYF. Written as DNA, the CDR3 is TGCAGCTTGGGACCCAACTTCCCCCCCCAGTACTTC.